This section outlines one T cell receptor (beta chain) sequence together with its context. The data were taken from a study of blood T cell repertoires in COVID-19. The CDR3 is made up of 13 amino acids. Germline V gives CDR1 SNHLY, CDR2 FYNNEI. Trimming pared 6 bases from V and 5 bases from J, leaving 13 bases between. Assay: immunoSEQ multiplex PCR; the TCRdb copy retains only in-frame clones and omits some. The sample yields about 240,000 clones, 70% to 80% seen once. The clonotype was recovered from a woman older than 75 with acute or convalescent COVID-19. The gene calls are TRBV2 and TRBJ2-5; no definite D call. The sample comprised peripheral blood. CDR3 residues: CASSALTPETQYF. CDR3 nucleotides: TGTGCCAGCAGCGCCCTGACTCCCGAGACCCAGTACTTC.